This entry lists 6 T cell receptor beta chains sequenced from one sample in a study of monozygotic twins with inflammatory bowel disease. TCRdb re-called the 5' RACE reads, yielding one record per CDR3 amino acid sequence without DNA. The sample spans roughly 200,000 distinct CDR3 sequences; the ten largest clones claim approximately 7.7%. Sequencing was performed on blood. Receptors originate from a human donor with ulcerative colitis or Crohn's disease, or a healthy co-twin of an affected twin (not recorded which).

V gene TRBV7-2 combines with J gene TRBJ2-7; TCRdb's D call, TRBD1, is unchecked because there is no DNA. Germline CDR1 SGHTA, CDR2 FQGNSA. The CDR3 has 15 amino acids. The CDR3 protein is CASSRYRDRSYEQYF.

The V gene is TRBV6-2 or TRBV6-3, the J gene TRBJ2-1; with no DNA, the TCRdb D assignment of TRBD2 cannot be verified. Germline values: CDR1 MNHEY, CDR2 SVGEGT. The length of the CDR3 is 15 residues. CDR3 region: CASRFAGSSYNEQFF.

V is TRBV7-6 and J is TRBJ2-3; TCRdb's D call of TRBD2 is untestable without DNA. CDR1 is SGHVS, CDR2 FNYEAQ, per germline. The CDR3 sequence is 20 residues long. This CDR3 is CASSFQESGTSGREADTQYF.

This chain joins TRBV12-3 or TRBV12-4 and TRBJ2-3; the TCRdb D gene call, TRBD2, has no DNA to confirm it. The CDR3 contains 13 residues. CDR3: CASGTSGTDTQYF.

The CDR3 loop is CASSFTDRDQPQHF. The chain couples TRBV12-3 or TRBV12-4 to TRBJ1-5; TCRdb returns TRBD1, unconfirmable since there is no DNA. This CDR3 has 14 residues.

The rearrangement links TRBV4-3 to TRBJ1-5. Germline V gene lookup returns CDR1 LGHNA and CDR2 YSLEER. The CDR3 spans 13 residues. The CDR3 loop is CASSRSVDQPQHF.